These T cell receptor beta chains were read from a single sample in a study of T cell responses to AZD1222 COVID-19 vaccine. Profiled with immunoSEQ multiplex PCR; TCRdb holds only in-frame clones, not every one. The table has approximately 100,000 clones, less than 90% seen once. The specimen comprised peripheral blood, sampled on day 0 of AZD1222 vaccination. Source of these receptors: an adult in good health. CDR3s include the opening cysteine and the closing phenylalanine or tryptophan. D genes are given only for firm matches. Clone size is stated in some rows and not others, as once, few, many or a class when expanded.

D gene	V gene	J gene	clone size	CDR3 protein	CDR3 DNA
-	TRBV6-5	TRBJ2-6	-	CASTAGSSGANVLTF	TGTGCCAGCACGGCCGGAAGCTCTGGGGCCAACGTCCTGACTTTC
TRBD1	TRBV5-1	TRBJ1-5	-	CASSTGQGPNQPQHF	TGCGCCAGCAGCACAGGACAGGGTCCCAATCAGCCCCAGCATTTT
TRBD1	TRBV7-8	TRBJ2-3	-	CASSQGADTQYF	TGTGCCAGCAGCCAGGGGGCAGATACGCAGTATTTT
-	TRBV5-1	TRBJ2-4	-	CASSLDGGRNIQYF	TGCGCCAGCAGCTTGGACGGGGGACGAAACATTCAGTACTTC
-	TRBV7-6	TRBJ2-7	once	CASSLEGALDEQYF	TGTGCCAGCAGCTTAGAAGGAGCCCTTGACGAGCAGTACTTC
-	TRBV19	TRBJ1-6	-	CASSIGPTGRSSYNSPLHF	TGTGCCAGTAGTATAGGGCCCACAGGCCGGAGCTCCTATAATTCACCCCTCCACTTT
-	TRBV6-5	TRBJ2-7	-	CASRGYRGGYEQYF	TGTGCCAGCAGGGGGTACCGGGGAGGATACGAGCAGTACTTC
TRBD1	TRBV7-3	TRBJ1-1	-	CASSFSGTGDAFF	TGTGCCAGCAGCTTCTCCGGGACAGGGGATGCTTTCTTT
-	TRBV3-1/TRBV3-2	TRBJ2-7	-	CASSPDNSYEQYF	TGTGCCAGCAGCCCGGACAACTCCTACGAGCAGTACTTC
TRBD2	TRBV18	TRBJ2-3	-	CASSPGGGTDTQYF	TGTGCCAGCTCACCAGGGGGGGGCACAGATACGCAGTATTTT
-	TRBV5-6	TRBJ1-6	-	CASSLRYSPLHF	TGTGCCAGCAGCTTGCGGTATTCACCCCTCCACTTT
TRBD1	TRBV28	TRBJ1-2	once	CASSLSETGGGYTF	TGTGCCAGCAGTTTAAGTGAGACAGGGGGCGGCTACACCTTC
-	TRBV6-5	TRBJ1-5	-	CASSLGGDRNQPQHF	TGTGCCAGCAGTTTAGGGGGGGATCGGAATCAGCCCCAGCATTTT
-	TRBV12-5	TRBJ1-2	-	CASGLGSGYTF	TGTGCTAGTGGTTTAGGCTCGGGCTACACCTTC
-	TRBV6-5	TRBJ1-1	-	CASRYPGLNTEAFF	TGTGCCAGCAGGTATCCCGGGCTGAACACTGAAGCTTTCTTT
-	TRBV9	TRBJ2-5	many	CASSAQGQETQYF	TGTGCCAGCAGCGCACAGGGCCAAGAGACCCAGTACTTC
-	TRBV29-1	TRBJ1-2	-	CSVGSFGTNYGYTF	TGCAGCGTTGGAAGTTTCGGGACAAACTATGGCTACACCTTC
-	TRBV12-3/TRBV12-4	TRBJ2-5	few	CASSQLLGETQYF	TGTGCCAGCAGCCAGTTATTGGGAGAGACCCAGTACTTC
-	TRBV5-6	TRBJ2-7	few	CASSLQGYEQYF	TGTGCCAGCAGCTTGCAAGGGTACGAGCAGTACTTC
-	TRBV7-2	TRBJ2-2	-	CASTRGWGTGELFF	TGTGCCAGCACTAGGGGCTGGGGCACCGGGGAGCTGTTTTTT
-	TRBV7-9	TRBJ2-7	-	CATSSSHEQYF	TGTGCCACCTCTTCAAGTCACGAGCAGTACTTC
-	TRBV5-4	TRBJ2-7	-	CASSLMGLVEQYF	TGTGCCAGCAGCTTGATGGGGCTAGTGGAGCAGTACTTC
-	TRBV30	TRBJ1-4	-	CAWSRENEKLFF	TGTGCCTGGAGCAGGGAGAATGAAAAACTGTTTTTT
-	TRBV7-2	TRBJ1-2	-	CASSLAWQGNGYTF	TGTGCCAGCAGCTTAGCGTGGCAGGGGAATGGCTACACCTTC
-	TRBV18	TRBJ1-2	-	CASSLHRLPNYGYTF	TGTGCCAGCTCACTCCATCGGTTACCTAACTATGGCTACACCTTC
-	TRBV19	TRBJ1-4	-	CATKDLNYEKLFF	TGTGCCACAAAGGACCTAAACTATGAAAAACTGTTTTTT
-	TRBV7-9	TRBJ1-5	-	CASSLAEWGNNQPQHF	TGTGCCAGCAGCTTAGCGGAGTGGGGGAATAATCAGCCCCAGCATTTT
TRBD2	TRBV3-1/TRBV3-2	TRBJ2-1	-	CASSQDISGGDEQFF	TGTGCCAGCAGCCAAGATATAAGCGGGGGCGATGAGCAGTTCTTC
TRBD1	TRBV20-1	TRBJ1-4	-	CSASGGQGQSSNEKLFF	TGCAGTGCTAGTGGGGGACAGGGCCAGAGTTCTAATGAAAAACTGTTTTTT
-	TRBV6-5	TRBJ2-1	-	CASTPRGAYNEQFF	TGTGCCAGCACCCCCCGTGGGGCCTACAATGAGCAGTTCTTC
TRBD2	TRBV18	TRBJ2-6	-	CASSPQAGGSSGANVLTF	TGTGCCAGCTCACCTCAAGCGGGGGGGAGCTCTGGGGCCAACGTCCTGACTTTC
-	TRBV7-9	TRBJ2-5	-	CASSLFNLQETQYF	TGTGCCAGCAGCTTATTTAATCTACAAGAGACCCAGTACTTC
-	TRBV6-5	TRBJ1-6	-	CASSLLQINSPLHF	TGTGCCAGCAGTCTCCTCCAGATTAATTCACCCCTCCACTTT
-	TRBV28	TRBJ2-7	-	CASSFLLGGPTEQYF	TGTGCCAGCAGTTTCCTTCTGGGGGGCCCGACGGAGCAGTACTTC
-	TRBV7-9	TRBJ1-4	-	CASSLGAGGREKLFF	TGTGCCAGCAGCTTAGGGGCAGGAGGGCGGGAAAAACTGTTTTTT
TRBD1	TRBV27	TRBJ2-1	-	CASSPRATGTYNEQFF	TGTGCCAGCAGTCCGAGGGCGACAGGGACCTACAATGAGCAGTTCTTC
-	TRBV5-8	TRBJ1-6	-	CASRPGQRSPLAYNSPLHF	TGTGCCAGCAGACCTGGACAAAGGTCCCCTTTGGCCTATAATTCACCCCTCCACTTT
-	TRBV19	TRBJ1-1	-	CASSPRTPITEAFF	TGTGCCAGTAGTCCCCGAACCCCAATCACTGAAGCTTTCTTT
-	TRBV28	TRBJ1-6	-	CASIGGGRNNSPLHF	TGTGCCAGCATCGGCGGGGGGCGGAATAATTCACCCCTCCACTTT
TRBD1	TRBV4-2	TRBJ1-5	-	CASSQVGQAGQPQHF	TGTGCCAGCAGCCAAGTAGGACAGGCGGGTCAGCCCCAGCATTTT
-	TRBV19	TRBJ1-6	-	CASSLRGFVDSPLHF	TGTGCCAGTAGTCTCAGGGGTTTTGTGGATTCACCCCTCCACTTT
TRBD1	TRBV2	TRBJ2-2	-	CASRAGTGDTGELFF	TGTGCCAGCAGGGCCGGGACAGGGGACACCGGGGAGCTGTTTTTT
-	TRBV19	TRBJ1-5	-	CASSQGGLHQPQHF	TGTGCCAGTAGTCAAGGGGGTCTCCATCAGCCCCAGCATTTT
-	TRBV6-5	TRBJ2-7	-	CASSTRGSYEQYF	TGTGCCAGCAGCACCAGGGGTTCCTACGAGCAGTACTTC
-	TRBV18	TRBJ2-7	-	CASSPGEQGYEQYF	TGTGCCAGCTCACCTGGCGAACAGGGCTACGAGCAGTACTTC
TRBD2	TRBV30	TRBJ2-1	-	CAWSVLRLAPNNEQFF	TGTGCCTGGAGTGTACTTCGACTAGCCCCCAACAATGAGCAGTTCTTC
-	TRBV19	TRBJ2-1	-	CASSIDGNEQFF	TGTGCCAGTAGTATAGATGGGAATGAGCAGTTCTTC
-	TRBV11-3	TRBJ2-7	-	CASSRTSGQYF	TGTGCCAGCAGCAGGACCTCGGGGCAGTACTTC
-	TRBV7-9	TRBJ1-1	once	CASGPDRWGVRKAEAFF	TGTGCCAGCGGTCCGGACAGATGGGGGGTTAGGAAAGCTGAAGCTTTCTTT
-	TRBV2	TRBJ1-2	-	CASIGVFNYGYTF	TGTGCCAGCATCGGGGTTTTTAACTATGGCTACACCTTC
-	TRBV19	TRBJ1-4	-	CASSTSFYEKLFF	TGTGCCAGTAGTACGAGTTTCTATGAAAAACTGTTTTTT
-	TRBV27	TRBJ2-7	-	CASSLIRAGSSYEQYF	TGTGCCAGCAGTTTAATTAGGGCGGGGAGCTCCTACGAGCAGTACTTC